The 24 T cell receptor beta chains reported below all come from one sample, sequenced in a study of blood T cell repertoires in COVID-19. Some clones are missing from TCRdb's copy, which holds only in-frame ones; the method was immunoSEQ multiplex PCR. The repertoire holds over 120,000 clones, with over 80% as singletons. Specimen: peripheral blood. These receptors were collected from a woman between 45 and 60 years old with acute or convalescent COVID-19.

The chain employs TRBV6-5 and TRBJ2-2, with 8 bases identical to TRBD2. Germline V gene lookup returns CDR1 MNHEY and CDR2 SVGAGI. Trimming at V came to 4 bases and at J to 8 bases, leaving 6 bases not matched to a gene. CDR3 length: 14 amino acids. This CDR3 reads CASSSTGLGGELFF. Written as DNA, the CDR3 is TGTGCCAGCAGTTCCACGGGACTAGGGGGGGAGCTGTTTTTT.

The chain combines TRBV15 with TRBJ2-1; 7 nucleotides align to TRBD2. Germline CDR1 is LNHNV and CDR2 is YYDKDF (reference sequence). Trimming cost V 5 bases and J 0 bases; bases outside gene matches: 13. The CDR3 loop spans 18 amino acids. The CDR3 loop reads CATSGGVQRLSSYNEQFF. For the CDR3, the DNA is TGTGCCACCAGCGGGGGGGTGCAGCGCCTGAGCTCCTACAATGAGCAGTTCTTC.

This clone appeared once. V is TRBV3-1 (or the pseudogene TRBV3-2) and J is TRBJ1-2; 9 nucleotides agree with TRBD1. The CDR3 contains 13 residues. Germline V gene lookup returns CDR1 LGHDT and CDR2 YNNKEL (reference sequence). The J segment lost 8 bases and the V segment lost 4 bases, leaving 5 bases of the junction unmatched. The chain's CDR3 is CASSRQGVEGYTF. The DNA for the CDR3 is TGTGCCAGCAGCCGACAGGGGGTCGAAGGCTACACCTTC.

In its sample, this clone was seen once. J is TRBJ1-4 and V is TRBV12-3 or TRBV12-4; TRBD1 agrees at 8 bases. V was clipped by 6 bases and J by 13 bases; unmatched bases: 7. This CDR3 has 12 amino acids. The CDR3 loop reads CASRTTGEGLFF. CDR3 nucleotides: TGTGCCAGCAGGACGACAGGGGAAGGACTGTTTTTT.

This sequence joins TRBV18 and TRBJ1-5; perhaps TRBD1 as D (6 bases). The V gene lost 5 bases and the J gene lost 0 bases, with 14 bases spanning the gap. In germline, CDR1 is KGHSH, CDR2 LQKENI. The CDR3 has 16 residues. The CDR3: CASSIQQGPSNQPQHF. The CDR3 DNA sequence: TGTGCCAGCTCAATTCAACAGGGCCCTAGCAATCAGCCCCAGCATTTT. The full variable domain, rest sourced from reference TRBV18 and TRBJ1-5, is NAGVMQNPRHLVRRRGQEARLRCSPMKGHSHVYWYRQLPEEGLKFMVYLQKENIIDESGMPKERFSAEFPKEGPSILRIQQVVRGDSAAYFCASSIQQGPSNQPQHFGDGTRLSIL.

The chain joins TRBV9 to TRBJ2-4; TRBD1 aligns across 7 bases. The trim removed 0 bases at V and 3 bases at J, leaving 3 bases unmatched. The CDR3 is made up of 15 amino acids. CDR1 is SGDLS and CDR2 is YYNGEE in the germline V gene. The CDR3 sequence: CASSVGGTVKNIQYF. Written as DNA, the CDR3 is TGTGCCAGCAGCGTAGGAGGGACAGTCAAAAACATTCAGTACTTC. The variable domain in full, with the rest retrieved from reference TRBV9 and TRBJ2-4, is DSGVTQTPKHLITATGQRVTLRCSPRSGDLSVYWYQQSLDQGLQFLIQYYNGEERAKGNILERFSAQQFPDLHSELNLSSLELGDSALYFCASSVGGTVKNIQYFGAGTRLSVL.

This rearrangement joins TRBV7-9 to TRBJ2-7; TRBD2 agrees at 11 bases. The CDR3 runs 14 residues. The germline CDR1 and CDR2 sequences are SEHNR and FQNEAQ (reference sequence). V was clipped by 2 bases and J by 5 bases; unmatched bases: 2. The DNA for the CDR3 is TGTGCCAGCAGCTTAACTAGCGGGAGAAACGAGCAGTACTTC. It yields the protein CASSLTSGRNEQYF.

This chain links TRBV28 with TRBJ2-2, with D possibly being TRBD1 (5 bases). Germline CDR1 reads MDHEN; CDR2 reads SYDVKM. The V and J ends lost 4 bases and 9 bases respectively, with 12 bases between them. This CDR3 region has 13 residues. The CDR3 DNA reads as TGTGCCAGCAGTTCTAGGGGTCGTCGGGAGCTGTTTTTT. This translates into CASSSRGRRELFF.

This sequence joins TRBV19 and TRBJ2-3; TRBD1 is a possible D gene (6 bases). Germline values: CDR1 LNHDA, CDR2 SQIVND (reference sequence). Trimming took 3 bases from V and 0 from J, leaving 16 bases between them. This CDR3 has 17 residues. The CDR3 protein is CASSITHRALSTDTQYF. In DNA form, the CDR3 reads TGTGCCAGTAGTATCACCCACAGGGCCCTGAGCACAGATACGCAGTATTTT.

The chain recombines TRBV5-8 with TRBJ2-5; tentative D call: TRBD1 (5 bases). Germline V gene data show CDR1 as SGHTS and CDR2 as YDEGEE. This CDR3 contains 14 residues. The V end was cut by 3 bases, the J end by 0 bases, with 9 bases between. The CDR3 region is CASSSRQYQETQYF. CDR3 bases: TGTGCCAGCAGCTCCCGACAGTACCAAGAGACCCAGTACTTC.

This chain joins TRBV6-1 and TRBJ1-2, with TRBD1 as a possible D gene (6 bases). CDR1 is MNHNS, CDR2 SASEGT, per germline. With 3 bases removed from V and 4 bases from J, the gap between germline ends came to 12 bases. The CDR3 loop spans 14 amino acids. The CDR3 sequence is CASSEGAATYGYTF. CDR3 coding DNA: TGTGCCAGCAGTGAGGGGGCGGCAACCTATGGCTACACCTTC.

This sequence joins TRBV5-1 and TRBJ2-7; 10 bases match TRBD1. The CDR3 spans 14 residues. V trimming: 4 bases; J trimming: 5 bases; junction bases outside the gene matches: 6. The germline CDR1 and CDR2 sequences are SGHRS and YFSETQ. CDR3 region: CASSPGQGRDEQYF. CDR3 bases: TGCGCCAGCAGCCCGGGACAGGGGCGCGACGAGCAGTACTTC.

The V and J genes are TRBV15 and TRBJ2-3; 8 bases are a match to TRBD1. This CDR3 is 15 amino acids long. Germline V gene data show CDR1 as LNHNV and CDR2 as YYDKDF (reference sequence). V lost 6 bases, J lost 1 base, and 6 bases stayed unmatched. The CDR3, as DNA: TGTGCCACCAGTCCAACGACAGGGGGCACAGATACGCAGTATTTT. Its protein is CATSPTTGGTDTQYF.

In this sample, this clone turned up once. The J gene is TRBJ2-7, the V gene TRBV14; D is perhaps TRBD1 (6 bases). The germline V gene has CDR1 SGHDN and CDR2 FVKESK. The V end was cut by 0 bases, the J end by 0 bases, with 15 bases between. This CDR3 has 17 residues. The CDR3: CASSQEELGQSSYEQYF. CDR3 sequence (DNA): TGTGCCAGCAGCCAAGAAGAGTTGGGACAAAGCTCCTACGAGCAGTACTTC. Variable domain in full (rest from reference TRBV14 and TRBJ2-7): EAGVTQFPSHSVIEKGQTVTLRCDPISGHDNLYWYRRVMGKEIKFLLHFVKESKQDESGMPNNRFLAERTGGTYSTLKVQPAELEDSGVYFCASSQEELGQSSYEQYFGPGTRLTVT.

The chain recombines TRBV12-3 or TRBV12-4 with TRBJ2-1, with D possibly TRBD2 on 6 matching bases. The CDR3 has 12 amino acids. Trimming left V 8 bases short and J 5 bases short, with 10 bases between. The CDR3 region is CASGGKHNEQFF. CDR3 in DNA: TGTGCCAGCGGAGGGAAGCACAATGAGCAGTTCTTC.

This sequence joins TRBV5-6 and TRBJ1-3; D possibly corresponds to TRBD1 (5 bases). In germline, CDR1 is SGHDT, CDR2 YYEEEE. V was cut by 0 bases and J by 8 bases, with 9 bases left in between. The CDR3 is 13 residues long. CDR3 nucleotide sequence: TGTGCCAGCAGCTTGGGACAGATCGACACCATATATTTT. It is translated as CASSLGQIDTIYF.

V and J are TRBV28 and TRBJ2-7; 9 nucleotides match TRBD1. The CDR3 extends over 16 amino acids. From germline, CDR1 is MDHEN and CDR2 SYDVKM. The ends lost 5 bases at V and 0 bases at J; junction bases unmatched: 8. The CDR3: CASSPGTGKSSYEQYF. The CDR3 DNA follows: TGTGCCAGCAGTCCCGGGACAGGGAAGAGCTCCTACGAGCAGTACTTC. Full variable domain (rest looked up from reference TRBV28 and TRBJ2-7): DVKVTQSSRYLVKRTGEKVFLECVQDMDHENMFWYRQDPGLGLRLIYFSYDVKMKEKGDIPEGYSVSREKKERFSLILESASTNQTSMYLCASSPGTGKSSYEQYFGPGTRLTVT.

The V gene is TRBV28, the J gene TRBJ1-1; D is possibly TRBD1 (5 bases). V was pared by 6 bases and J by 6 bases, with 11 bases between. CDR3 length equals 12 residues. Germline V CDR1 and CDR2: MDHEN, SYDVKM. CDR3 residues: CASSTGFSEAFF. DNA of the CDR3: TGTGCCAGCAGCACAGGCTTCTCTGAAGCTTTCTTT.

This clone showed up just once. The V call is TRBV15, the J call TRBJ2-5, with TRBD1 identical over 8 bases. Germline loops: CDR1 LNHNV, CDR2 YYDKDF (reference sequence). The CDR3 is made up of 17 amino acids. Trimming removed 3 bases from V and 4 bases from J; junction bases left unmatched: 13. The CDR3: CATSRSTGVVTRETQYF. The CDR3 region has the DNA TGTGCCACCAGCAGGTCGACAGGGGTGGTTACTCGAGAGACCCAGTACTTC.

CDR3 sequence: CASSPRVSSGANVLTF. Written as DNA, the CDR3 is TGTGCCAGCTCACCCCGGGTTAGCTCTGGGGCCAACGTCCTGACTTTC. The J gene is TRBJ2-6, the V gene TRBV18; D is uncertain. Germline V gene sequence: CDR1 KGHSH, CDR2 LQKENI. There are 16 residues in the CDR3. V was shortened by 3 bases and J by 0 bases, with 9 bases between the two germline ends.

In this sample, this clone turned up once. The chain carries TRBV5-6 and TRBJ2-1; perhaps TRBD1 as D (5 bases). Deletions cut 6 bases from V and 8 bases from J, with 21 bases between. This CDR3 is built from 15 residues. The germline V gene encodes CDR1 SGHDT and CDR2 YYEEEE. The CDR3 is CASTLRSSWGDEQFF. The CDR3 nucleotides are TGTGCCAGCACCCTTCGGTCCTCTTGGGGCGATGAGCAGTTCTTC.

The chain is built from TRBV7-2 and TRBJ1-3; D is unclear. The CDR3 is 15 amino acids. Germline CDR1 is SGHTA and CDR2 is FQGNSA. V lost 0 bases, J lost 0 bases, and 6 bases lay in between. In DNA, the CDR3 is TGTGCCAGCAGCTTAGCGGCAGTCTCTGGAAACACCATATATTTT. Its protein is CASSLAAVSGNTIYF.

The sample holds one count of this clone. V and J are TRBV11-2 and TRBJ1-4, with 7 bases identical to TRBD1. CDR3 length equals 16 residues. Unmatched junction bases numbered 3, after V lost 1 base and J lost 1 base. Germline CDR1 is SGHAT and CDR2 is FQNNGV. The CDR3 loop reads CASSLATGVTNEKLFF. The CDR3 nucleotides are TGTGCCAGCAGCTTAGCAACAGGGGTAACTAATGAAAAACTGTTTTTT.

The chain recombines TRBV28 with TRBJ2-7; a possible D gene is TRBD1 (6 bases). Trimming shortened V by 6 bases and J by 3 bases, and 15 bases separated the two germline ends. The CDR3 is made up of 14 amino acids. Germline V CDR1 and CDR2: MDHEN, SYDVKM. The CDR3 DNA sequence: TGTGCCAGCAGCAACAGGGACATCGACTACGAGCAGTACTTC. Amino acid sequence: CASSNRDIDYEQYF.